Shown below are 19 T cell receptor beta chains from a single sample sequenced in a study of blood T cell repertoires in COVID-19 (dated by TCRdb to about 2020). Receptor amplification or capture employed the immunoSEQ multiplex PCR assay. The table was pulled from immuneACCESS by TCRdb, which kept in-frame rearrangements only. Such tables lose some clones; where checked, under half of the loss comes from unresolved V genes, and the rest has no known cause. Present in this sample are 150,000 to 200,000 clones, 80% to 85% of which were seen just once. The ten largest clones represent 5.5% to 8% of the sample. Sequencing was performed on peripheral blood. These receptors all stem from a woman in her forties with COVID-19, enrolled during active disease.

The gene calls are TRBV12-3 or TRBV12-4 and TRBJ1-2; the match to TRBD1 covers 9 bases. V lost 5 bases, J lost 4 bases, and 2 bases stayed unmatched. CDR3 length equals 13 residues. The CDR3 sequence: CASSKQGAYGYTF. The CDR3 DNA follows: TGTGCCAGCAGTAAACAGGGGGCCTATGGCTACACCTTC.

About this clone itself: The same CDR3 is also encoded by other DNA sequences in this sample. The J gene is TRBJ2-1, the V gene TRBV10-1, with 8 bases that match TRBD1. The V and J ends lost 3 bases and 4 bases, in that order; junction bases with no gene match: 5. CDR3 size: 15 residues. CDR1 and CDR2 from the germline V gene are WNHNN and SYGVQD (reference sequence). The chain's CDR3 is CASSDAGTGYNEQFF. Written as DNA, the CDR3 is TGCGCCAGCAGTGACGCCGGGACAGGATACAATGAGCAGTTCTTC.

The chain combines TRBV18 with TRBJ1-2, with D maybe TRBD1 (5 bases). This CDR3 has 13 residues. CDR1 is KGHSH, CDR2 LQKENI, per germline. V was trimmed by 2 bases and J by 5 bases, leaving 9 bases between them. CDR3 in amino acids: CASSPTGEYGYTF. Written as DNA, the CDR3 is TGTGCCAGCTCACCAACGGGGGAATATGGCTACACCTTC.

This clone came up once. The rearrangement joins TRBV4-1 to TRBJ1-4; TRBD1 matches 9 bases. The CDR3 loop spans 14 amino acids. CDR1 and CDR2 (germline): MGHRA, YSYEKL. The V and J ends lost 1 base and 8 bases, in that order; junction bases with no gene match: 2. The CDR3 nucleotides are TGCGCCAGCAGCCAAGGGACAGGGGACGAAAAACTGTTTTTT. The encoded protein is CASSQGTGDEKLFF.

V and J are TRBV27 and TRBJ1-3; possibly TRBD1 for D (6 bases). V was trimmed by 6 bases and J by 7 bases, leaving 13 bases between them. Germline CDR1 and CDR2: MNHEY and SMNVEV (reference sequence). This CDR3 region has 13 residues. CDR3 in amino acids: CASSTGIRNTIYF. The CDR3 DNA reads TGTGCCAGCAGCACAGGGATTCGGAACACCATATATTTT.

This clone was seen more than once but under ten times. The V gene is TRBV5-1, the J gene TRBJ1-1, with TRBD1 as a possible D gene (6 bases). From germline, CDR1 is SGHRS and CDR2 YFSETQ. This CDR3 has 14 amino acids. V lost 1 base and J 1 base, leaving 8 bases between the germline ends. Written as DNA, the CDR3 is TGCGCCAGCAGCTTGATACAGGGGAACACTGAAGCTTTCTTT. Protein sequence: CASSLIQGNTEAFF.

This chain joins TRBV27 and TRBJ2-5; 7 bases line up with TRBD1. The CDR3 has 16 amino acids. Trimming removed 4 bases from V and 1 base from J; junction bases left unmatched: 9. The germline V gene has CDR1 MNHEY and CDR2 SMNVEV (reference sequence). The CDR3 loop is CASSSRPQGVQETQYF. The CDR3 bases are TGTGCCAGCAGTTCCCGACCTCAGGGGGTCCAAGAGACCCAGTACTTC.

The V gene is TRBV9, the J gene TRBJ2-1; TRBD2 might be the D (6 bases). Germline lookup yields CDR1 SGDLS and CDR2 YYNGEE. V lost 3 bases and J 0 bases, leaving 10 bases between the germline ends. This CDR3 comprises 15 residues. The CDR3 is CASSGDSSSYNEQFF. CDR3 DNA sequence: TGTGCCAGCAGCGGGGACTCGAGCTCCTACAATGAGCAGTTCTTC. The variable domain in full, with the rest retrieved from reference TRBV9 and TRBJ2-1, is DSGVTQTPKHLITATGQRVTLRCSPRSGDLSVYWYQQSLDQGLQFLIQYYNGEERAKGNILERFSAQQFPDLHSELNLSSLELGDSALYFCASSGDSSSYNEQFFGPGTRLTVL.

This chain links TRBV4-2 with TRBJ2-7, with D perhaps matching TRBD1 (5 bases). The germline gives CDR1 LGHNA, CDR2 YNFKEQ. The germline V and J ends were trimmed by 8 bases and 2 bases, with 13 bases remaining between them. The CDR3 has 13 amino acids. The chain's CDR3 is CASSMGQAYEQYF. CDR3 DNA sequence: TGTGCCAGCTCCATGGGGCAAGCCTACGAGCAGTACTTC.

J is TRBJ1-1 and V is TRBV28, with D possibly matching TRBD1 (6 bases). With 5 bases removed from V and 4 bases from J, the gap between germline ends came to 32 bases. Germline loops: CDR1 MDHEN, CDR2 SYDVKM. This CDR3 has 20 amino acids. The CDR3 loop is CASSPTPTDSSHHSFTEAFF. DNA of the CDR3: TGTGCCAGCAGTCCCACCCCTACGGACAGCTCACACCACTCATTCACTGAAGCTTTCTTT.

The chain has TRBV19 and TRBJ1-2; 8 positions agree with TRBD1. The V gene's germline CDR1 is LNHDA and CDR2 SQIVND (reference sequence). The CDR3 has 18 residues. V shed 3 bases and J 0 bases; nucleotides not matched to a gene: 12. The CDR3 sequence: CASSIYQGQGASNYGYTF. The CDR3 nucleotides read TGTGCCAGTAGTATTTACCAAGGGCAGGGGGCATCTAACTATGGCTACACCTTC.

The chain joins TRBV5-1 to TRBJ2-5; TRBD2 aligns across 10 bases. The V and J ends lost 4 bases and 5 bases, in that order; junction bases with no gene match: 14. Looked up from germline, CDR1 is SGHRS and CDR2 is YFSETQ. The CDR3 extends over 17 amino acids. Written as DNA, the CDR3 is TGCGCCAGCAGCCCAACAAGCGGGGGGGCATTTTGGGAGACCCAGTACTTC. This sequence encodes CASSPTSGGAFWETQYF.

For the CDR3, the DNA is TGTGCCAGCAGCTTGAGGGCTAGCGGGAGAACAGATACGCAGTATTTT. It translates to CASSLRASGRTDTQYF. The chain uses TRBV5-5 and TRBJ2-3; TRBD2 matches at 10 bases. This CDR3 is built from 16 residues. J lost 3 bases, V lost 1 base, and 5 bases had no gene match. In germline, CDR1 is SGHKS, CDR2 YYEKEE (reference sequence).

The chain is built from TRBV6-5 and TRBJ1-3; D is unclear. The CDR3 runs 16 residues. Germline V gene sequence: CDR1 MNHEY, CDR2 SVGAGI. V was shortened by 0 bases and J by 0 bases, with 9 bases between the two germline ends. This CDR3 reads CASSYSVSDSGNTIYF. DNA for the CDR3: TGTGCCAGCAGTTACTCTGTTTCAGACTCTGGAAACACCATATATTTT.

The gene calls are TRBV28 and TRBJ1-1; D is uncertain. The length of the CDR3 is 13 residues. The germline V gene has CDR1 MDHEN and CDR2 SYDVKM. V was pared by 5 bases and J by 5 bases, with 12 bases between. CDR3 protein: CASSLVTGTEAFF. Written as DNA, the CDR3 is TGTGCCAGCAGTCTCGTCACGGGGACTGAAGCTTTCTTT.

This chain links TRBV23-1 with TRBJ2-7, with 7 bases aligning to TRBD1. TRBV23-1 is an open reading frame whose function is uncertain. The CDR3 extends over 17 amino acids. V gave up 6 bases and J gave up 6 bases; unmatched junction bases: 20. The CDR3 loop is CASSPTQGEMRNCEQYF. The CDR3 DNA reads TGCGCCAGCAGCCCCACGCAGGGGGAGATGAGAAACTGCGAGCAGTACTTC.

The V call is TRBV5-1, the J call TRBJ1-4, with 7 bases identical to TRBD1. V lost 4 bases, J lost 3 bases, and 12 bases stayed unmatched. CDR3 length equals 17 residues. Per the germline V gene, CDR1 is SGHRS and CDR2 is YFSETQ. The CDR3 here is CASSLGQAASPNEKLFF. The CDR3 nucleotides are TGCGCCAGCAGCCTCGGACAGGCGGCGTCTCCTAATGAAAAACTGTTTTTT.

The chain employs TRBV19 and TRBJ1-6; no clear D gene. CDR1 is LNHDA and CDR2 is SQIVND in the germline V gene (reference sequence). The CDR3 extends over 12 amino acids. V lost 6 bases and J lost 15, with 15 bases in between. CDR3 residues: CASSQGLSFLHF. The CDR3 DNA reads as TGTGCCAGTAGCCAAGGACTTTCATTCCTCCACTTT.

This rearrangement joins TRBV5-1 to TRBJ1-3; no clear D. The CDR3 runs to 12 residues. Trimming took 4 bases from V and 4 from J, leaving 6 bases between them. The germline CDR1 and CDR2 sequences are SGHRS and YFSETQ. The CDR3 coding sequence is TGCGCCAGCAGCCTACAGGGAAACACCATATATTTT. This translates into CASSLQGNTIYF.